This TCR beta chain is from a study of T cell repertoires in cytomegalovirus infection. Study-level points and caveats: HLA-C-restricted CMV clonotypes gave the most frequent clonotype in two of eight donors.

From the reads, TCRdb called clonotypes with MiXCR, one entry per CDR3 protein. Of approximately 110,000 distinct CDR3 sequences listed, about a tenth were seen once; the top ten hold around 33%. As to this clonotype: What it recognizes is unknown.

The CDR3 length is 17 residues. Trimming cost V 3 bases and J 0 bases, with 12 bases left between them. Germline V lookup: CDR1 LNHDA, CDR2 SQIVND (reference sequence). The sample was PBMCs, sequenced either directly or after in vitro stimulation (not recorded which). J is TRBJ2-6 and V is TRBV19; perhaps TRBD1 as D (5 bases). The sequence derives from a human donor in good health (CMV status not recorded). Some clones in this sample may be carry-over from other donors' samples. CDR3 nucleotides: TGTGCCAGTAGTATCGGACAAAATCGCTCTGGGGCCAACGTCCTGACTTTC. Translated: CASSIGQNRSGANVLTF. The entire variable domain, with the rest obtained from reference TRBV19 and TRBJ2-6, is as follows: DGGITQSPKYLFRKEGQNVTLSCEQNLNHDAMYWYRQDPGQGLRLIYYSQIVNDFQKGDIAEGYSVSREKKESFPLTVTSAQKNPTAFYLCASSIGQNRSGANVLTFGAGSRLTVL.